The text below deals with one T cell receptor beta chain. Its antigen remains unknown. This sample was included in a study of long-term antiretroviral therapy in people with HIV. Study outcomes and limitations: ART-treated samples gained diversity yet remained below transplant donor controls.

Specimens carried about 0.85-11 million cryopreserved PBMC before DNA extraction. V lost 0 bases, J lost 6 bases, and 14 bases lay in between. CDR1 is SGHRS and CDR2 is YFSETQ in the germline V gene. This CDR3 region has 15 residues. A v3.0 immunoSEQ assay was performed at survey level. Measured with immunoSEQ multiplex PCR; TCRdb has only the in-frame clones, and not every one. Among 30,000 to 40,000 clones listed, roughly 77% were seen once. The material was unsorted PBMCs, obtained 1.9 years after starting antiretroviral therapy. V usage is TRBV5-1 and J usage is TRBJ2-3; D unclear. This receptor was identified in a man younger than 35 with HIV. The CDR3 reads CASSLAPDRYDTQYF. The CDR3 nucleotides read TGCGCCAGCAGCTTGGCCCCAGACCGCTACGATACGCAGTATTTT.